These 23 T cell receptor beta chains originate from one sample sequenced in a study of shared clonotypes between healthy human individuals. Clones were sequenced by immunoSEQ multiplex PCR, and TCRdb holds only the in-frame ones, with some missing. The table has about 2.4 million clones, more than 85% seen once. Material for sequencing was naive CD4+ T cells from PBMCs. This sample's subset: CD45RA+ positively selected. The source is a man aged 18 to 29 in good health. Some clones in this sample may be carry-over from other donors' samples.

The chain links TRBV2 to TRBJ2-5, with a weak D call TRBD2 (5 bases). The ends were cut back, 2 bases at V and 2 bases at J, with 12 bases in the middle. Germline V lookup: CDR1 SNHLY, CDR2 FYNNEI. CDR3 length: 15 residues. CDR3 sequence (DNA): TGTGCCAGCAGTGAACGGGGAAAACCTCAAGAGACCCAGTACTTC. As protein: CASSERGKPQETQYF.

The CDR3 sequence is CASSPRGAGVHNEQFF. The DNA for the CDR3 is TGTGCCAGCTCACCCAGAGGAGCGGGAGTCCACAATGAGCAGTTCTTC. The rearrangement links TRBV18 to TRBJ2-1, with TRBD2 matching 8 bases. The CDR3 contains 16 residues. The ends lost 3 bases at V and 5 bases at J; junction bases unmatched: 9. The V gene's germline CDR1 is KGHSH and CDR2 LQKENI. Drawing the rest from reference TRBV18 and TRBJ2-1, the complete variable domain is NAGVMQNPRHLVRRRGQEARLRCSPMKGHSHVYWYRQLPEEGLKFMVYLQKENIIDESGMPKERFSAEFPKEGPSILRIQQVVRGDSAAYFCASSPRGAGVHNEQFFGPGTRLTVL.

The chain recombines TRBV19 with TRBJ2-7; TRBD1 agrees at 8 bases. The CDR3 covers 15 residues. The ends lost 3 bases at V and 5 bases at J; junction bases unmatched: 9. Germline assignment: CDR1 LNHDA and CDR2 SQIVND (reference sequence). CDR3 sequence (DNA): TGTGCCAGTAGTATTCGGACAGGGATCACTAACGAGCAGTACTTC. Translating gives CASSIRTGITNEQYF.

J is TRBJ1-2 and V is TRBV6-1; TRBD1 matches 8 bases. Per germline, CDR1 MNHNS and CDR2 SASEGT. The CDR3 is 14 amino acids. The trim removed 4 bases at V and 1 base at J, leaving 2 bases unmatched. CDR3 region: CASSGTGINYGYTF. CDR3 nucleotides: TGTGCCAGCAGTGGGACAGGGATTAACTATGGCTACACCTTC.

This chain links TRBV7-3 with TRBJ2-3; TRBD2 matches at 9 bases. Germline-derived CDR1 and CDR2 are SGHTA and FQGTGA. Trimming took 5 bases from V and 3 from J; bases not matched to a gene: 18. This CDR3 has 19 residues. Written as DNA, the CDR3 is TGTGCCAGCAGCCCCCACCATGGGGCTAGCGGGATCGGAACAGATACGCAGTATTTT. It translates to CASSPHHGASGIGTDTQYF.

V is TRBV30 and J is TRBJ2-1; 11 bases map to TRBD2. V lost 5 bases and J lost 3; bases outside the gene matches: 6. This CDR3 has 15 amino acids. CDR1 is GTSNPN and CDR2 is SVGIG in the germline V gene (reference sequence). The chain's CDR3 is CAWLPGTSGYNEQFF. The CDR3, as DNA: TGTGCCTGGTTACCCGGGACTAGCGGCTACAATGAGCAGTTCTTC.

Points on this clone: Other nucleotide sequences from this sample produce the same CDR3. The genes are TRBV6-5 and TRBJ1-1; no firm D call. Germline-derived CDR1 and CDR2 are MNHEY and SVGAGI. Deletions cut 4 bases from V and 2 bases from J, with 11 bases between. The CDR3 runs 14 residues. The CDR3 region has the DNA TGTGCCAGCAGTTCCCCGGGCAGAAACACTGAAGCTTTCTTT. Protein: CASSSPGRNTEAFF.

Worth noting for this clone: The identical CDR3 is also encoded by other nucleotide sequences in the sample. The V gene is TRBV9, the J gene TRBJ2-1, with D possibly TRBD2 on 7 matching bases. Deletions cut 2 bases from V and 4 bases from J, with 13 bases between. The CDR3 has 15 residues. The germline gives CDR1 SGDLS, CDR2 YYNGEE. This chain's CDR3 is CASSVAGAPYNEQFF. DNA of the CDR3: TGTGCCAGCAGCGTTGCGGGGGCCCCTTACAATGAGCAGTTCTTC.

Worth noting for this clone: The same CDR3 can be traced to other DNA sequences in this sample. The chain uses TRBV5-1 and TRBJ1-1, with D maybe TRBD1 (6 bases). CDR3 length equals 14 residues. V was clipped by 1 base and J by 5 bases, with 12 bases between them. CDR1 is SGHRS, CDR2 YFSETQ, per germline. The CDR3 region has the DNA TGCGCCAGCAGCTTGTCGGGTCAGGGGACTGAAGCTTTCTTT. Translating gives CASSLSGQGTEAFF.

The CDR3 spells CASGFRDYGYTF. In DNA form, the CDR3 reads TGTGCTAGTGGTTTCAGGGACTATGGCTACACCTTC. The V and J genes are TRBV12-5 and TRBJ1-2, with a weak D call TRBD1 (5 bases). The V end lost 3 bases, the J end lost 3 bases, and 5 bases lay between the germline ends. From germline, CDR1 is LGHNT and CDR2 FRNRAP. CDR3 length equals 12 residues.

This sequence joins TRBV9 and TRBJ2-3; perhaps TRBD2 as D (5 bases). CDR3 length equals 16 residues. V lost 4 bases and J 1 base, leaving 16 bases between the germline ends. The germline V gene has CDR1 SGDLS and CDR2 YYNGEE. Written as DNA, the CDR3 is TGTGCCAGCAGCTCTTATTCCCTAGCCGGCACAGATACGCAGTATTTT. This codes for CASSSYSLAGTDTQYF.

The rearrangement links TRBV2 to TRBJ2-2, with TRBD1 matching over 11 bases. V lost 8 bases, J lost 5 bases, and 4 bases stayed unmatched. The CDR3 length is 14 residues. Germline CDR1 SNHLY, CDR2 FYNNEI. The CDR3 sequence is CASRTGGRTGELFF. The CDR3 DNA sequence: TGTGCCAGCCGGACAGGGGGCAGAACCGGGGAGCTGTTTTTT.

As for this clone: This CDR3 is also generated by other DNA sequences in the sample. The chain links TRBV28 to TRBJ1-6; D remains ambiguous. Germline V lookup: CDR1 MDHEN, CDR2 SYDVKM. The V and J ends lost 4 bases and 10 bases respectively, with 8 bases between them. CDR3 size: 12 residues. The CDR3 sequence is CASSSPGSPLHF. In nucleotides, the CDR3 is TGTGCCAGCAGTTCCCCCGGCTCACCCCTCCACTTT.

The V call is TRBV7-9, the J call TRBJ1-1, with TRBD1 matching over 9 bases. V lost 1 base, J lost 11 bases, and 5 bases stayed unmatched. CDR3 length: 13 residues. Per the germline V gene, CDR1 is SEHNR and CDR2 is FQNEAQ (reference sequence). The CDR3 reads CASSLGGQGRAFF. The CDR3 coding sequence is TGTGCCAGCAGCTTAGGGGGACAGGGTAGGGCTTTCTTT.

The V call is TRBV7-7, the J call TRBJ1-1; D is uncertain. V was cut by 5 bases and J by 4 bases, with 11 bases left in between. The germline V gene has CDR1 SSHAT and CDR2 FNYEAQ (reference sequence). CDR3 length equals 13 residues. The CDR3 is CASSPWVSTEAFF. The CDR3 DNA sequence: TGTGCCAGCAGCCCCTGGGTGAGCACTGAAGCTTTCTTT.

The chain is built from TRBV13 and TRBJ1-2; D is uncertain. From germline, CDR1 is PRHDT and CDR2 FYEKMQ (reference sequence). This CDR3 region has 14 residues. V lost 1 base, J lost 4 bases, and 10 bases lay in between. Written as DNA, the CDR3 is TGTGCCAGCAGCTTAGTCGCAGGACCCTATGGCTACACCTTC. It translates to CASSLVAGPYGYTF.

J is TRBJ2-5 and V is TRBV25-1; no firm D call. Germline V lookup: CDR1 MGHDK, CDR2 SYGVNS. There are 15 residues in the CDR3. V was pared by 3 bases and J by 2 bases, with 13 bases between. Here the CDR3 reads CASSEGKGWQETQYF. The DNA of the CDR3 is TGTGCCAGCAGTGAGGGGAAAGGGTGGCAAGAGACCCAGTACTTC.

The V gene is TRBV7-3, the J gene TRBJ2-7; TRBD2 aligns across 7 bases. Germline loops: CDR1 SGHTA, CDR2 FQGTGA. This CDR3 region has 16 residues. J lost 3 bases, V lost 3 bases, and 11 bases had no gene match. CDR3 sequence reads: CASSLLGRAGDYEQYF. The CDR3 DNA is TGTGCCAGCAGCTTGCTTGGGAGGGCCGGAGACTACGAGCAGTACTTC.

This chain joins TRBV28 and TRBJ1-4, with TRBD1 matching over 9 bases. The CDR3 runs to 13 residues. The germline CDR1 and CDR2 sequences are MDHEN and SYDVKM. V was clipped by 8 bases and J by 11 bases; unmatched bases: 9. The CDR3 sequence is CASLSQGAMKLFF. Written as DNA, the CDR3 is TGTGCCAGCCTCTCACAGGGGGCGATGAAACTGTTTTTT.

A note on this clone: The same CDR3 arises from other DNA sequences in this sample as well. The CDR3, as DNA: TGTGCCAGCAGCTTCCGGGGCCAAGAGACCCAGTACTTC. Encoded protein: CASSFRGQETQYF. The gene calls are TRBV7-3 and TRBJ2-5; a weak D match, TRBD2 (5 bases). The V gene lost 3 bases and the J gene lost 1 base, with 6 bases spanning the gap. This CDR3 is 13 amino acids long. Germline CDR1 and CDR2: SGHTA and FQGTGA.

This rearrangement joins TRBV29-1 to TRBJ2-4; D is unresolved. Germline V gene lookup returns CDR1 SQVTM and CDR2 ANQGSEA. V was clipped by 5 bases and J by 5 bases, with 4 bases between them. There are 10 residues in the CDR3. The CDR3 DNA reads TGCAGCGTTCGTGAAAACATTCAGTACTTC. This codes for CSVRENIQYF.

The CDR3 DNA is TGCGCCAGCAGCCCGGAACAGGGACCCGGGGAGCTGTTTTTT. Translating gives CASSPEQGPGELFF. The chain links TRBV4-3 to TRBJ2-2; D may be TRBD1 (6 bases). Germline CDR1 is LGHNA and CDR2 is YSLEER. The V gene lost 4 bases and the J gene lost 6 bases, with 12 bases spanning the gap. The length of the CDR3 is 14 residues.

The chain joins TRBV4-2 to TRBJ1-2, with D unclear. V was shortened by 4 bases and J by 8 bases, with 14 bases between the two germline ends. The CDR3 length is 13 residues. Germline-derived CDR1 and CDR2 are LGHNA and YNFKEQ. CDR3 protein: CASSPPASPGYTF. DNA of the CDR3: TGTGCCAGCAGCCCGCCGGCCTCGCCCGGCTACACCTTC.